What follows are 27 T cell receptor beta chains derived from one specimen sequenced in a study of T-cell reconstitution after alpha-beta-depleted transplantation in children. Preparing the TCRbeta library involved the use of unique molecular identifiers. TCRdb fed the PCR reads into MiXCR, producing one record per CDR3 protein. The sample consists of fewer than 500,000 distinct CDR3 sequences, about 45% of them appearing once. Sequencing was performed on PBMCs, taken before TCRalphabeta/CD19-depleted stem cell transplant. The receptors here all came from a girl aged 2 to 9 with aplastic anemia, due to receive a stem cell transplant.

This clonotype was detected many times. CDR3 sequence (DNA): TGCGCCAGCAGCGAGTGGACTAGCTCAGACGCCGGGGAGCTGTTTTTT. This encodes CASSEWTSSDAGELFF. The rearrangement links TRBV5-1 to TRBJ2-2, with 8 nucleotides matching TRBD2. Trimming took 4 bases from V and 6 from J; bases not matched to a gene: 11. The CDR3 spans 16 residues. The germline V gene encodes CDR1 SGHRS and CDR2 YFSETQ.

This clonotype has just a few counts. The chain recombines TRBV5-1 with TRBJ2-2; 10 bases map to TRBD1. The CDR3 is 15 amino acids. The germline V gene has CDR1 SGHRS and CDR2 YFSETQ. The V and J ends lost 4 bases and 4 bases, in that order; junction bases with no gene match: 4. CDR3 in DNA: TGCGCCAGCAGCCCGGGACAGGGGATCACCGGGGAGCTGTTTTTT. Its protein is CASSPGQGITGELFF.

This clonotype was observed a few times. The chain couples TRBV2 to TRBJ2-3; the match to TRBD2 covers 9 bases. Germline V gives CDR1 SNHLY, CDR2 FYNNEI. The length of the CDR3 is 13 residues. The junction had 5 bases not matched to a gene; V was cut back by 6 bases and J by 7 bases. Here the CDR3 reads CASSGTSQNTQYF. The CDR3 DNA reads TGTGCCAGCAGCGGGACTAGCCAGAATACGCAGTATTTT.

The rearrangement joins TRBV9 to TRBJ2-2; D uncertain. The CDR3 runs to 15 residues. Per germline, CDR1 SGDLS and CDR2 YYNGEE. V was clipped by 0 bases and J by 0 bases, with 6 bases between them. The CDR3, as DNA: TGTGCCAGCAGCGTAGACGGCCCGAACACCGGGGAGCTGTTTTTT. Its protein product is CASSVDGPNTGELFF.

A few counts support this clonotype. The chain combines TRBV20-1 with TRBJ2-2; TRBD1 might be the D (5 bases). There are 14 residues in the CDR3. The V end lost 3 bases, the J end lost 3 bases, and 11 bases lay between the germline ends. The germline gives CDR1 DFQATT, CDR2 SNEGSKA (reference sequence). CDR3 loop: CSASKGMDTGELFF. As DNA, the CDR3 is TGCAGTGCTAGCAAGGGGATGGACACCGGGGAGCTGTTTTTT.

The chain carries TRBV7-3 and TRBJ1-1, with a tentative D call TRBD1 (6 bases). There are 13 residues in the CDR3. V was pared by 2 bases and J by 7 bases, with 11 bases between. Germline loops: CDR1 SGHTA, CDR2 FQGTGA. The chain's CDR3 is CASSLGGRNEAFF. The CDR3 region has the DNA TGTGCCAGCAGCTTAGGGGGCAGGAATGAAGCTTTCTTT.

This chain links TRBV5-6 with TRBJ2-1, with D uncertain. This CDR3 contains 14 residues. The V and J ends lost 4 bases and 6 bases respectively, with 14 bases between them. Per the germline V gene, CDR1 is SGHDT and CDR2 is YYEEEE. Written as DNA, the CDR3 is TGTGCCAGCAGCCGGCCCCCCGTGATCAATGAGCAGTTCTTC. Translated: CASSRPPVINEQFF.

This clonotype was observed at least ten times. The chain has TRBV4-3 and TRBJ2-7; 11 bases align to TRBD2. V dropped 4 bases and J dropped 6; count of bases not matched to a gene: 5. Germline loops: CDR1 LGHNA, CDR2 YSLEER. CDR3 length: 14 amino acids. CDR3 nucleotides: TGCGCCAGCAGCCTAGGACTAGCGGGTTTCGAGCAGTACTTC. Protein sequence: CASSLGLAGFEQYF.

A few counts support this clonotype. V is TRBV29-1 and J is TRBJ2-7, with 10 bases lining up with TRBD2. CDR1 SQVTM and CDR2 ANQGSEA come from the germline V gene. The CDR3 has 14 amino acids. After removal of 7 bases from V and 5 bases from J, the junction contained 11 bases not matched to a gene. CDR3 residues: CSAYLSGRSHEQYF. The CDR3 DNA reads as TGCAGCGCCTACCTTAGCGGGAGGTCGCACGAGCAGTACTTC.

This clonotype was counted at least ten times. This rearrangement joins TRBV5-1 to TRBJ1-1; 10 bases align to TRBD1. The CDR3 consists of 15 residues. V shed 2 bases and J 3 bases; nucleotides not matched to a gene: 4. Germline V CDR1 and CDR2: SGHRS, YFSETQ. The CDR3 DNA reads TGCGCCAGCAGCTTATCCGGGACAGGGGACACTGAAGCTTTCTTT. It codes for CASSLSGTGDTEAFF.

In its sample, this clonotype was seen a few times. The CDR3 here is CASSQDGTSGPLDTQYF. CDR3 DNA sequence: TGCGCCAGCAGCCAAGACGGGACTAGCGGGCCCCTAGATACGCAGTATTTT. The chain has TRBV4-1 and TRBJ2-3; 12 positions agree with TRBD2. V shed 0 bases, J shed 5 bases, and the junction held 6 bases outside the gene matches. The length of the CDR3 is 17 residues. Germline lookup yields CDR1 MGHRA and CDR2 YSYEKL.

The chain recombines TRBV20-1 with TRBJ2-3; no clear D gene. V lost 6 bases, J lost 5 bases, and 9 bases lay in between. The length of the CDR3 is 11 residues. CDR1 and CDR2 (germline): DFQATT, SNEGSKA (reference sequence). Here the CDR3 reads CSARPGDTQYF. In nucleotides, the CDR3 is TGCAGTGCCAGACCAGGAGATACGCAGTATTTT.

The CDR3 coding sequence is TGCGCCAGCAGCGTAGCTAGCGGGGGCCCATACAATGAGCAGTTCTTC. This translates into CASSVASGGPYNEQFF. The chain has TRBV5-1 and TRBJ2-1, with TRBD2 matching 10 bases. The V segment lost 4 bases and the J segment 4 bases; nucleotides outside the gene matches: 8. The CDR3 length is 16 residues. Germline V gene data show CDR1 as SGHRS and CDR2 as YFSETQ. Combining the CDR3 with reference TRBV5-1 and TRBJ2-1 gives the whole variable domain KAGVTQTPRYLIKTRGQQVTLSCSPISGHRSVSWYQQTPGQGLQFLFEYFSETQRNKGNFPGRFSGRQFSNSRSEMNVSTLELGDSALYLCASSVASGGPYNEQFFGPGTRLTVL.

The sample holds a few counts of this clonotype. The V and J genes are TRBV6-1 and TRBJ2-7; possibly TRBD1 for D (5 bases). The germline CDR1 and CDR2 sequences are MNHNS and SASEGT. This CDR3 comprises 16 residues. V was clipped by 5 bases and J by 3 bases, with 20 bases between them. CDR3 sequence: CASSQRQTVAFYEQYF. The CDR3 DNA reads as TGTGCCAGCAGTCAACGACAGACCGTTGCCTTCTACGAGCAGTACTTC.

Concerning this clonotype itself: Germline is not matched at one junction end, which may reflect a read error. CDR3 residues: CASSPLRGLGTGNTVYF. CDR3 nucleotides: TGTGCCAGCAGCCCCCTAAGGGGACTAGGGACTGGAAACACCGTATATTTT. The gene calls are TRBV7-8 and TRBJ1-3, with a weak D call TRBD1 (5 bases). CDR3 size: 17 residues. Looked up from germline, CDR1 is SGHVS and CDR2 is FQNEAQ. The full variable domain, its missing parts supplied by reference TRBV7-8 and TRBJ1-3, is GAGVSQSPRYKVAKRGQDVALRCDPISGHVSLFWYQQALGQGPEFLTYFQNEAQLDKSGLPSDRFFAERPEGSVSTLKIQRTQQEDSAVYLCASSPLRGLGTGNTVYFGEGSWLTVV.

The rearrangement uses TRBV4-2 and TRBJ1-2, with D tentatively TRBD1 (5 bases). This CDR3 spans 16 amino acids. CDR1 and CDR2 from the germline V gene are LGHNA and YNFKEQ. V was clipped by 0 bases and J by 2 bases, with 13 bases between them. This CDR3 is CASSQDTQGRNYGYTF. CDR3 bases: TGTGCCAGCAGCCAAGATACCCAGGGAAGGAACTATGGCTACACCTTC.

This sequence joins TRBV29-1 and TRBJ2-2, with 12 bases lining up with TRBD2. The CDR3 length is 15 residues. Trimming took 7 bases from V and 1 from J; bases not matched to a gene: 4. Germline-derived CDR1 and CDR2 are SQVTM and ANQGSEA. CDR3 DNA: TGCAGCGCCGAACTAGCGGGAGGGAACACCGGGGAGCTGTTTTTT. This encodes CSAELAGGNTGELFF.

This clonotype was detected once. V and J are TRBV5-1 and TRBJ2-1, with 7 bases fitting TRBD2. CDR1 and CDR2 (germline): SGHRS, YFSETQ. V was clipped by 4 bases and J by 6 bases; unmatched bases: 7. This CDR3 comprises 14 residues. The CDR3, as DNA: TGCGCCAGCAGCGTATCGGGGGAGGGCAATGAGCAGTTCTTC. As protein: CASSVSGEGNEQFF.

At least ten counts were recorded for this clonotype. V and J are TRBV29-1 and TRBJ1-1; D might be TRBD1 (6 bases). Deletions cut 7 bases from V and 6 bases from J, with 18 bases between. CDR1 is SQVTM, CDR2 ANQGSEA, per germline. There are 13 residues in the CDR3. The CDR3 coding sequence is TGCAGCGCCCGGGGGGCCGCGGGGGCTGAAGCTTTCTTT. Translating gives CSARGAAGAEAFF.

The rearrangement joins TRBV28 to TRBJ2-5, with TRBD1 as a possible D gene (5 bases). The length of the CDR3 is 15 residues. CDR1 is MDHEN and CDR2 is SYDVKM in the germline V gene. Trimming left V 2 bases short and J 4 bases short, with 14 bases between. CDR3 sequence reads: CASSLAGAGGETQYF. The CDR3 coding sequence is TGTGCCAGCAGTTTAGCTGGGGCTGGCGGAGAGACCCAGTACTTC.

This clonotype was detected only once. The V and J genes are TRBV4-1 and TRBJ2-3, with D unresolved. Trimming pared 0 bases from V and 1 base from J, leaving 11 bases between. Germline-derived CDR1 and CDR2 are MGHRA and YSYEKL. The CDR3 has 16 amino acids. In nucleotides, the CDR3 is TGCGCCAGCAGCCAAGAGCCTAGGTACGGCACAGATACGCAGTATTTT. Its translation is CASSQEPRYGTDTQYF.

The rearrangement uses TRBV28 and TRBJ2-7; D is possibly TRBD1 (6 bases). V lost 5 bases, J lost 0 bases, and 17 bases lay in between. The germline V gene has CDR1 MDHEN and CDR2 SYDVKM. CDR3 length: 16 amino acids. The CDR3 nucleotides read TGTGCCAGCAGTGGACCGGGACAAACCACCTCCTACGAGCAGTACTTC. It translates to CASSGPGQTTSYEQYF.

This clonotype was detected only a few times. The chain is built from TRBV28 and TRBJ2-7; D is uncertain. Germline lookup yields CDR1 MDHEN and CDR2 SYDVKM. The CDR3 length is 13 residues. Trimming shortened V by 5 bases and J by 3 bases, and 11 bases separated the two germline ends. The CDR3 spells CASSLPPVYEQYF. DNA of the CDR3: TGTGCCAGCAGTCTCCCCCCTGTCTACGAGCAGTACTTC.

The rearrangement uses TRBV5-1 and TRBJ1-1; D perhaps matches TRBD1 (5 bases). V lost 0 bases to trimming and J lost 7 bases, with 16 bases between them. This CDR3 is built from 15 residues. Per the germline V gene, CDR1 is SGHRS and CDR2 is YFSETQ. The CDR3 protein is CASSLGGKGADEAFF. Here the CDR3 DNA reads TGCGCCAGCAGCTTGGGGGGGAAAGGAGCTGATGAAGCTTTCTTT.

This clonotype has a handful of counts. CDR3 protein: CATNDRYGDATDTQYF. CDR3 nucleotide sequence: TGTGCCACCAACGATCGATACGGAGATGCCACAGATACGCAGTATTTT. The rearrangement uses TRBV15 and TRBJ2-3; D not certain. CDR1 LNHNV and CDR2 YYDKDF come from the germline V gene (reference sequence). Trimming removed 7 bases from V and 2 bases from J, with 19 bases in between. The CDR3 covers 16 residues.

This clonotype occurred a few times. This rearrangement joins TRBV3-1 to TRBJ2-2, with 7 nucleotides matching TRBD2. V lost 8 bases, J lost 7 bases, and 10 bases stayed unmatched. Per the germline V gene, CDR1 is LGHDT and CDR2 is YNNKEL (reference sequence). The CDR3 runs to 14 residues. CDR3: CASQVAGVVGELFF. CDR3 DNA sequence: TGTGCCAGCCAGGTCGCGGGAGTGGTCGGGGAGCTGTTTTTT.

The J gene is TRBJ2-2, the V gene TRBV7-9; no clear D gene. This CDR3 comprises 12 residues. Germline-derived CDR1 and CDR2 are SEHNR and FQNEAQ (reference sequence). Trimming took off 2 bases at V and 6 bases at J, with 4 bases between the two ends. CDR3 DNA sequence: TGTGCCAGCAGCTTATTCCCCGGGGAGCTGTTTTTT. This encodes CASSLFPGELFF.